This TCR beta chain derives from a study of blood T cell repertoires in COVID-19. The overall study: Sample material is recorded as cDNA or gDNA derived from T cells, B-cell-depleted T cells, or PBMCs.

The CDR3 consists of 15 residues. The V gene's germline CDR1 is SGDLS and CDR2 YYNGEE. Trimming took 6 bases from V and 0 from J; bases not matched to a gene: 5. Authors' analysis steps: Using reference gene primer amplification, nucleated cell counts were estimated. The protocol was immunoSEQ multiplex PCR, while the TCRdb copy is restricted to in-frame clones and leaves out a portion. Clone size and V and J calls were adopted from that table, with D and trimming inferred from the DNA. The data contain nearly 55,000 clones, more than 60% of them singletons. The chain uses TRBV9 and TRBJ2-1, with 8 bases aligning to TRBD2. The clonotype comes from a human donor with active or convalescent COVID-19. The donor label of this sample is uncertain. Sample: peripheral blood. The CDR3 reads CASTLAGTSYNEQFF. In nucleotides, the CDR3 is TGTGCCAGCACCCTAGCGGGCACCTCCTACAATGAGCAGTTCTTC.